Presented here are 25 T cell receptor beta chains from one specimen sequenced in a study of blood T cell repertoires in COVID-19 (dated by TCRdb to the early 2020s). Receptor libraries were prepared by the immunoSEQ multiplex PCR assay. Imported from immuneACCESS, the table was reduced by TCRdb to in-frame sequences with V and J called. These copies leave out some clones; in studies compared against another copy, an unresolved V gene accounts for under half, and the cause of the remainder is not known. The sample yields about 320,000 clones; 88% were counted once. 1.5% to 2% of the sample goes to the ten largest clones. Sequencing input: peripheral blood. The receptors were sampled from a woman aged 30 to 39 with COVID-19, enrolled during active disease.

This chain uses TRBV18 with TRBJ1-2; 8 bases are shared with TRBD1. Germline V gene data show CDR1 as KGHSH and CDR2 as LQKENI. This CDR3 comprises 14 residues. The trim removed 3 bases at V and 6 bases at J, leaving 6 bases unmatched. CDR3 residues: CASSPDRDENGYTF. CDR3 DNA sequence: TGTGCCAGCTCACCGGACAGGGACGAGAATGGCTACACCTTC.

J is TRBJ2-7 and V is TRBV7-8, with 8 bases that match TRBD1. Germline CDR1 SGHVS, CDR2 FQNEAQ. V lost 4 bases to trimming and J lost 2 bases; unmatched junction nucleotides: 7. This CDR3 has 15 amino acids. CDR3 sequence: CASSWSRDRPYEQYF. For the CDR3, the DNA is TGTGCCAGCAGCTGGAGCCGGGACAGGCCCTACGAGCAGTACTTC.

This clone appeared a single time. This sequence joins TRBV20-1 and TRBJ2-5; 7 positions agree with TRBD2. This CDR3 is built from 14 residues. The germline V gene has CDR1 DFQATT and CDR2 SNEGSKA (reference sequence). V lost 3 bases and J lost 0; bases outside the gene matches: 4. The CDR3 coding sequence is TGCAGTGCTAGTGGGGGGGGGTACCAAGAGACCCAGTACTTC. It yields the protein CSASGGGYQETQYF.

Only a few counts were recorded for this clone. The rearrangement joins TRBV7-2 to TRBJ2-5; D ambiguous. The CDR3 spans 15 residues. CDR1 is SGHTA, CDR2 FQGNSA, per germline. The V gene lost 1 base and the J gene lost 7 bases, with 16 bases spanning the gap. This CDR3 is CASSLGAAMSVTQYF. The DNA for the CDR3 is TGTGCCAGCAGCTTAGGTGCAGCCATGAGCGTGACCCAGTACTTC.

The V call is TRBV29-1, the J call TRBJ1-2, with 7 nucleotides matching TRBD1. Per the germline V gene, CDR1 is SQVTM and CDR2 is ANQGSEA. The CDR3 is made up of 13 amino acids. The J segment lost 3 bases and the V segment lost 3 bases, leaving 4 bases of the junction unmatched. CDR3 residues: CSVEGGQHYGYTF. Written as DNA, the CDR3 is TGCAGCGTTGAGGGGGGACAGCACTATGGCTACACCTTC.

The chain links TRBV2 to TRBJ1-3; tentatively, D is TRBD1 (6 bases). The germline gives CDR1 SNHLY, CDR2 FYNNEI. V was pared by 4 bases and J by 6 bases, with 16 bases between. The CDR3 contains 15 residues. CDR3 amino acids: CASSASARGKNTIYF. CDR3 coding DNA: TGTGCCAGCAGTGCAAGTGCCAGGGGAAAAAACACCATATATTTT.

This chain uses TRBV5-4 with TRBJ1-2; no clear D. Trimming removed 0 bases at V and 5 bases at J, with 11 bases between. The CDR3 is 14 amino acids. Germline values: CDR1 SGHNT, CDR2 YYREEE (reference sequence). The CDR3 protein is CASSLVGVGYGYTF. CDR3 nucleotide sequence: TGTGCCAGCAGCTTGGTCGGGGTAGGATATGGCTACACCTTC.

The gene calls are TRBV7-3 and TRBJ2-3; 8 bases are shared with TRBD2. Per the germline V gene, CDR1 is SGHTA and CDR2 is FQGTGA. This CDR3 is 16 amino acids long. Germline trimming cut 2 bases from V and 2 bases from J; bases unmatched to any gene: 6. The CDR3 region has the DNA TGTGCCAGCAGCTTATTGGCGGGGGGCGTCACAGATACGCAGTATTTT. It encodes CASSLLAGGVTDTQYF.

The chain employs TRBV28 and TRBJ1-5; D gene uncertain. Germline V gene lookup returns CDR1 MDHEN and CDR2 SYDVKM. Between the trimmed V and J ends, which lost 2 bases and 0 bases, there was a span of 8 bases. The CDR3 is 15 residues long. The CDR3 nucleotides are TGTGCCAGCAGTTTACAGGTCTATAGCAATCAGCCCCAGCATTTT. Amino acid sequence: CASSLQVYSNQPQHF.

J is TRBJ2-7 and V is TRBV2; possible D gene TRBD2, 6 bases. V was clipped by 6 bases and J by 3 bases, with 15 bases between them. The CDR3 length is 14 residues. The germline gives CDR1 SNHLY, CDR2 FYNNEI. The chain's CDR3 is CASSGDSPLYEQYF. The CDR3 DNA reads TGTGCCAGCAGCGGGGACTCGCCACTCTACGAGCAGTACTTC.

This chain links TRBV19 with TRBJ1-1; no clear D gene. Germline V gives CDR1 LNHDA, CDR2 SQIVND (reference sequence). V was shortened by 6 bases and J by 1 base, with 9 bases between the two germline ends. This CDR3 has 13 residues. CDR3 bases: TGTGCCAGTAGATGGGCCGGGAACACTGAAGCTTTCTTT. This encodes CASRWAGNTEAFF.

This chain links TRBV6-5 with TRBJ2-1, with 7 positions matching TRBD1. Unmatched junction bases numbered 8, after V lost 5 bases and J lost 4 bases. CDR3 size: 15 residues. CDR1 and CDR2 from the germline V gene are MNHEY and SVGAGI. CDR3 residues: CASSRTGTAYNEQFF. CDR3 DNA sequence: TGTGCCAGCAGTAGGACCGGGACAGCTTACAATGAGCAGTTCTTC.

CDR3 nucleotide sequence: TGCGCCAGCAGCCCCGCGCCGGGACAGGGGCTTATAACTAATGAAAAACTGTTTTTT. Protein sequence: CASSPAPGQGLITNEKLFF. This chain uses TRBV5-1 with TRBJ1-4, with 10 nucleotides matching TRBD1. The germline gives CDR1 SGHRS, CDR2 YFSETQ. This CDR3 comprises 19 residues. V lost 4 bases and J lost 1; bases outside the gene matches: 13.

A few counts support this clone. This rearrangement joins TRBV5-6 to TRBJ1-2; 7 nucleotides match TRBD1. There are 15 residues in the CDR3. V lost 0 bases to trimming and J lost 8 bases; unmatched junction nucleotides: 10. The germline V gene has CDR1 SGHDT and CDR2 YYEEEE. CDR3 sequence (DNA): TGTGCCAGCAGCTTGGTGGGACAGCAAAGAGGCGGCTACACCTTC. This encodes CASSLVGQQRGGYTF.

The chain is built from TRBV4-1 and TRBJ2-3; 14 bases are a match to TRBD2. The CDR3 length is 14 residues. The junction had 2 bases not matched to a gene; V was cut back by 8 bases and J by 4 bases. Germline V gene data show CDR1 as MGHRA and CDR2 as YSYEKL. The CDR3 sequence: CASATSGGADTQYF. The CDR3 DNA reads TGCGCCAGCGCGACTAGCGGGGGGGCAGATACGCAGTATTTT.

This clone is a singleton in its sample. This chain joins TRBV6-2 or TRBV6-3 and TRBJ1-2; D remains ambiguous. The ends were cut back, 2 bases at V and 5 bases at J, with 9 bases in the middle. In germline, CDR1 is MNHEY, CDR2 SVGEGT. This CDR3 region has 13 residues. Written as DNA, the CDR3 is TGTGCCAGCAGTTACGACTTGCTGTATGGCTACACCTTC. Amino acid sequence: CASSYDLLYGYTF.

The DNA of the CDR3 is TGTGCCAGTAGTATAGGGACGGACAGCCCGTACCAAGAGACCCAGTACTTC. Translating it yields CASSIGTDSPYQETQYF. The gene calls are TRBV19 and TRBJ2-5; tentative D call: TRBD1 (6 bases). Germline V gives CDR1 LNHDA, CDR2 SQIVND (reference sequence). Between the trimmed V and J ends, which lost 1 base and 0 bases, there was a span of 15 bases. This CDR3 contains 17 residues.

The chain combines TRBV4-1 with TRBJ1-4; 7 bases are a match to TRBD1. The CDR3 is 16 amino acids. Germline values: CDR1 MGHRA, CDR2 YSYEKL. V trimming: 0 bases; J trimming: 7 bases; junction bases outside the gene matches: 8. The CDR3 DNA is TGCGCCAGCAGCCAAGATCTGGGGACAGCCGGTGAAAAACTGTTTTTT. As protein: CASSQDLGTAGEKLFF.

The rearrangement links TRBV12-3 or TRBV12-4 to TRBJ1-1; maybe TRBD1 (5 bases). The CDR3 loop spans 13 amino acids. Trimming took off 3 bases at V and 4 bases at J, with 9 bases between the two ends. The CDR3 spells CASSFGGGTEAFF. Written as DNA, the CDR3 is TGTGCCAGCAGTTTCGGGGGGGGCACTGAAGCTTTCTTT.

The chain carries TRBV27 and TRBJ1-2; 7 bases are shared with TRBD1. Germline CDR1 is MNHEY and CDR2 is SMNVEV (reference sequence). Unmatched junction bases numbered 2, after V lost 2 bases and J lost 2 bases. This CDR3 contains 14 residues. Here the CDR3 reads CASSLQGGNYGYTF. In DNA form, the CDR3 reads TGTGCCAGCAGTTTACAGGGGGGCAACTATGGCTACACCTTC.

This chain links TRBV5-1 with TRBJ2-5; D possibly corresponds to TRBD2 (5 bases). The CDR3 loop spans 16 amino acids. Germline CDR1 reads SGHRS; CDR2 reads YFSETQ. Trimming took 0 bases from V and 5 from J, leaving 17 bases between them. CDR3 loop: CASSLEASRRGETQYF. The CDR3 nucleotides read TGCGCCAGCAGCTTGGAGGCTAGCCGCCGAGGTGAGACCCAGTACTTC.

This chain joins TRBV2 and TRBJ2-3, with TRBD2 matching 9 bases. The ends lost 1 base at V and 2 bases at J; junction bases unmatched: 4. Germline lookup yields CDR1 SNHLY and CDR2 FYNNEI. This CDR3 is built from 16 residues. The CDR3 DNA is TGTGCCAGCAGTGAAGGGCTAGCGGGGTTCACAGATACGCAGTATTTT. This sequence encodes CASSEGLAGFTDTQYF.

The chain recombines TRBV30 with TRBJ1-3; possible D gene TRBD1, 5 bases. CDR1 GTSNPN and CDR2 SVGIG come from the germline V gene (reference sequence). The germline V and J ends were trimmed by 4 bases and 3 bases, with 16 bases remaining between them. The CDR3 is 15 residues long. Here the CDR3 reads CAWNPRVLLGNTIYF. In DNA, the CDR3 is TGTGCCTGGAACCCCAGGGTACTTCTTGGAAACACCATATATTTT.

V is TRBV14 and J is TRBJ1-3; no clear D. The CDR3 has 14 residues. V lost 3 bases and J 0 bases, leaving 6 bases between the germline ends. Germline V lookup: CDR1 SGHDN, CDR2 FVKESK. As DNA, the CDR3 is TGTGCCAGCAGCCAGGGCAGCTCTGGAAACACCATATATTTT. Translating it yields CASSQGSSGNTIYF.

This clone was detected a few times. This chain joins TRBV2 and TRBJ2-7; perhaps TRBD2 as D (6 bases). Germline V gene data show CDR1 as SNHLY and CDR2 as FYNNEI. The CDR3 is 16 amino acids. The V end lost 7 bases, the J end lost 0 bases, and 19 bases lay between the germline ends. DNA of the CDR3: TGTGCCAGCATAAAGGCGGGGCGGTTAAGCTCCTACGAGCAGTACTTC. Translated, it gives CASIKAGRLSSYEQYF.